A selection of T cell receptor beta chains follows, all from one sample in a study of cytomegalovirus exposure and HLA in healthy donors. TCRdb's copy holds only in-frame clones and misses some; the assay was immunoSEQ multiplex PCR. The sample includes about 100,000 clones, roughly three quarters of them seen just once. Sequenced sample: PBMCs. The source is a female donor in good health and CMV-seropositive. CDR3s include the opening cysteine and the closing phenylalanine or tryptophan. The order of the fields is CDR3 length, D gene, V gene, clone size, J gene, CDR3 protein, CDR3 DNA. A D gene is named only where the DNA matches it firmly. Where a row states a size, it is once, few, many or the class of an expanded clone; other rows omit it.

13,TRBD2,TRBV5-6,once,TRBJ2-1,CASRTSRDNEQFF,TGTGCCAGCCGGACTAGCAGAGACAATGAGCAGTTCTTC
11,-,TRBV7-9,few,TRBJ1-2,CSSSPQTGTSF,TGTTCCAGCAGCCCCCAGACAGGAACTTCCTTC
15,TRBD1,TRBV6-1,-,TRBJ1-5,CASSGDRVANQPQHF,TGTGCCAGCAGTGGGGACAGGGTCGCGAATCAGCCCCAGCATTTT
15,TRBD2,TRBV19,few,TRBJ2-2,CASSKGLANTGELFF,TGTGCCAGTAGTAAGGGACTAGCGAACACCGGGGAGCTGTTTTTT
14,TRBD1,TRBV5-1,-,TRBJ2-2,CASSLIGGVGELFF,TGCGCCAGCAGCTTAATAGGGGGCGTGGGGGAGCTGTTTTTT
17,TRBD1,TRBV5-4,-,TRBJ1-1,CASSFLNRGLTNTEAFF,TGTGCCAGCAGCTTTCTTAACAGGGGCCTTACGAACACTGAAGCTTTCTTT
12,-,TRBV2,-,TRBJ1-1,CASSVIPRNAFF,TGTGCCAGCAGTGTTATTCCCAGGAACGCTTTCTTT
16,-,TRBV10-3,once,TRBJ2-6,CAISEPPFSGANVLTF,TGTGCCATCAGTGAGCCCCCTTTCTCTGGGGCCAACGTCCTGACTTTC
15,-,TRBV7-9,-,TRBJ2-1,CSSSLTSPQPEEQFF,TGTTCCAGCAGCTTAACCTCCCCACAGCCGGAAGAGCAGTTCTTC
14,-,TRBV27,-,TRBJ1-6,CASSSQGVNSPLHF,TGTGCCAGCAGTTCACAAGGGGTTAATTCACCCCTCCACTTT
14,TRBD1,TRBV23-1,-,TRBJ1-2,CASSQLGTGYGYTF,TGCGCCAGCAGTCAACTTGGGACAGGCTATGGCTACACCTTC
18,-,TRBV21-1,-,TRBJ2-7,CASIKDQGTGGSTYEQYF,TGTGCCAGCATCAAAGACCAGGGTACGGGAGGTTCAACGTACGAGCAGTACTTC
14,-,TRBV10-1,-,TRBJ2-3,CASSEGLGRDTQYF,TGCGCCAGCAGCGAGGGACTGGGGAGGGATACGCAGTATTTT
14,-,TRBV5-1,-,TRBJ1-4,CASSSTATNEKLFF,TGCGCCAGCAGCTCCACAGCAACTAATGAAAAACTGTTTTTT
14,TRBD1,TRBV6-1,-,TRBJ1-2,CASSSQQGAYGYTF,TGTGCCAGCAGTTCCCAACAGGGGGCCTATGGCTACACCTTC
15,TRBD2,TRBV10-2,-,TRBJ2-7,CASSDKAGGAYEQYF,TGCGCCAGCAGTGACAAGGCGGGAGGGGCCTACGAGCAGTACTTC
16,TRBD1,TRBV11-2,-,TRBJ2-3,CASSLRGQGSTDTQYF,TGTGCCAGCAGCTTAAGGGGGCAGGGGAGCACAGATACGCAGTATTTT
19,-,TRBV7-8,-,TRBJ2-4,CASSFQGGGRTLAKNSQYF,TGTGCCAGCAGCTTTCAAGGAGGGGGCAGGACCTTAGCCAAAAACAGTCAGTACTTC
12,-,TRBV12-5,-,TRBJ1-3,CASGLLGNTIYF,TGTGCTAGTGGTTTGTTAGGAAACACCATATATTTT
15,-,TRBV7-9,-,TRBJ1-2,CASSFSQTENYGYTF,TGTGCCAGCAGCTTTTCCCAGACAGAGAACTATGGCTACACCTTC
15,TRBD2,TRBV10-1,-,TRBJ2-1,CASSAGTRVYNEQFF,TGCGCCAGCAGTGCCGGGACTAGGGTTTACAATGAGCAGTTCTTC
15,-,TRBV7-8,-,TRBJ1-6,CASSFGTSDNSPLHF,TGTGCCAGCAGCTTTGGGACATCCGATAATTCACCCCTCCACTTT
17,TRBD1,TRBV5-1,few,TRBJ1-1,CASSLGQGNFMNTEAFF,TGCGCCAGCAGCTTGGGACAGGGAAACTTCATGAACACTGAAGCTTTCTTT
16,-,TRBV19,-,TRBJ2-1,CASTSGAAGSYNEQFF,TGTGCCAGTACCTCAGGGGCCGCCGGCTCCTACAATGAGCAGTTCTTC
11,-,TRBV6-4,-,TRBJ2-4,CASIPGNIQYF,TGTGCCAGCATTCCCGGGAACATTCAGTACTTC
15,TRBD1,TRBV4-3,-,TRBJ1-3,CASSPGQVSGNTIYF,TGCGCCAGCAGTCCCGGACAGGTCTCTGGAAACACCATATATTTT
17,-,TRBV15,-,TRBJ2-2,CATSREVGLRRTGELFF,TGTGCCACCAGCAGAGAGGTCGGACTCCGACGCACCGGGGAGCTGTTTTTT